This is a list of T cell receptor beta chains from one sample in a study of blood T cell repertoires in COVID-19. Libraries were prepared by immunoSEQ multiplex PCR; TCRdb keeps only in-frame clonotypes and omits some of them. The table records 270,000 or so clones, approximately 90% of them present only once. The source material was PBMCs or T cells enriched from blood (not recorded which). Receptors originate from a middle-aged man who had been exposed to COVID-19. The CDR3 runs from the conserved cysteine through the conserved F or W. The D gene is left open where the match is weak. Clone size is given for some rows only: seen once, a few or many times, or a class if the clone is expanded.

v_call: TRBV27
d_call: -
j_call: TRBJ2-7
clone_size: once
cdr3_length: 17
cdr3_nt: TGTGCCAGCATCTCAACTCTCGAGGTTCCAAGCTCCTACGAGCAGTACTTC
cdr3_aa: CASISTLEVPSSYEQYF

v_call: TRBV7-6
d_call: TRBD1
j_call: TRBJ2-7
clone_size: few
cdr3_length: 15
cdr3_nt: TGTGCCAGCAGCCCGCGGACAGGGATAAATTACGAGCAGTACTTC
cdr3_aa: CASSPRTGINYEQYF

v_call: TRBV9
d_call: TRBD2
j_call: TRBJ2-3
clone_size: -
cdr3_length: 17
cdr3_nt: TGTGCCAGCAGCCCCTTAGCGGGAGGCGGGGGCACAGATACGCAGTATTTT
cdr3_aa: CASSPLAGGGGTDTQYF

v_call: TRBV28
d_call: -
j_call: TRBJ1-5
clone_size: -
cdr3_length: 12
cdr3_nt: TGTGCCAGCAGTTCCGAGCGTCAGCCCCAGCATTTT
cdr3_aa: CASSSERQPQHF

v_call: TRBV30
d_call: -
j_call: TRBJ1-1
clone_size: -
cdr3_length: 13
cdr3_nt: TGTGCCTGGACATCCCTAACAGACGCTGAAGCTTTCTTT
cdr3_aa: CAWTSLTDAEAFF

v_call: TRBV25-1
d_call: TRBD1
j_call: TRBJ1-2
clone_size: -
cdr3_length: 13
cdr3_nt: TGTGCCAGCAGTGAATCAGGGGGCTATGGCTACACCTTC
cdr3_aa: CASSESGGYGYTF

v_call: TRBV21-1
d_call: -
j_call: TRBJ2-3
clone_size: -
cdr3_length: 20
cdr3_nt: TGTGCCAGCAGCAACCAGAAGCGTGCACGCAGGGACTACACCACAGATACGCAGTATTTT
cdr3_aa: CASSNQKRARRDYTTDTQYF

v_call: TRBV6-5
d_call: -
j_call: TRBJ1-3
clone_size: -
cdr3_length: 15
cdr3_nt: TGTGCCAGCAGCGTCACACTAGACTCTGGAAACACCATATATTTT
cdr3_aa: CASSVTLDSGNTIYF

v_call: TRBV29-1
d_call: -
j_call: TRBJ2-5
clone_size: -
cdr3_length: 13
cdr3_nt: TGCAGCGTTGCAGACAGGCTTCAAGAGACCCAGTACTTC
cdr3_aa: CSVADRLQETQYF

v_call: TRBV27
d_call: TRBD2
j_call: TRBJ2-1
clone_size: -
cdr3_length: 17
cdr3_nt: TGTGCCAGCAGTTTAGAGGGACTAGCGGGCATATACAATGAGCAGTTCTTC
cdr3_aa: CASSLEGLAGIYNEQFF

v_call: TRBV2
d_call: -
j_call: TRBJ2-7
clone_size: -
cdr3_length: 13
cdr3_nt: TGTGCCAGGGCCCAAGGACAGAACTACGAGCAGTACTTC
cdr3_aa: CARAQGQNYEQYF

v_call: TRBV12-3/TRBV12-4
d_call: -
j_call: TRBJ1-1
clone_size: once
cdr3_length: 12
cdr3_nt: TGTGCCAGCAGTACCGGGACACCTAAAGCTTTCTTT
cdr3_aa: CASSTGTPKAFF

v_call: TRBV5-4
d_call: -
j_call: TRBJ1-1
clone_size: -
cdr3_length: 14
cdr3_nt: TGTGCCAGCAGCTCCGATTCCCAGGACACTGAAGCTTTCTTT
cdr3_aa: CASSSDSQDTEAFF

v_call: TRBV7-2
d_call: TRBD1
j_call: TRBJ1-3
clone_size: -
cdr3_length: 15
cdr3_nt: TGTGCCAGCAGCTTACAGGGGGCCTCTGGAAACACCATATATTTT
cdr3_aa: CASSLQGASGNTIYF

v_call: TRBV19
d_call: -
j_call: TRBJ1-1
clone_size: -
cdr3_length: 13
cdr3_nt: TGTGCCAGTAGTATTTCGTTGAACACTGAAGCTTTCTTT
cdr3_aa: CASSISLNTEAFF

v_call: TRBV6-5
d_call: TRBD1
j_call: TRBJ2-7
clone_size: -
cdr3_length: 15
cdr3_nt: TGTGCCAGCAGTTACTCCAACAGGGGGATCTACGAGCAGTACTTC
cdr3_aa: CASSYSNRGIYEQYF

v_call: TRBV5-1
d_call: -
j_call: TRBJ2-1
clone_size: -
cdr3_length: 11
cdr3_nt: TGCGCCAGCAGCTTGCGCGATGAGCAGTTCTTC
cdr3_aa: CASSLRDEQFF

v_call: TRBV6-1
d_call: -
j_call: TRBJ1-5
clone_size: -
cdr3_length: 15
cdr3_nt: TGTGCCAGCAGTGAAGTTCCAGATAGCAATCAGCCCCAGCATTTT
cdr3_aa: CASSEVPDSNQPQHF

v_call: TRBV6-6
d_call: -
j_call: TRBJ2-2
clone_size: -
cdr3_length: 14
cdr3_nt: TGTGCCAGCAGTTATGACTGGAACACCGGGGAGCTGTTTTTT
cdr3_aa: CASSYDWNTGELFF

v_call: TRBV9
d_call: TRBD2
j_call: TRBJ2-3
clone_size: -
cdr3_length: 18
cdr3_nt: TGTGCCAGCAGTCCGGGACTAGAAGGAGTTGGAGGTACAGATACGCAGTATTTT
cdr3_aa: CASSPGLEGVGGTDTQYF

v_call: TRBV28
d_call: -
j_call: TRBJ1-1
clone_size: -
cdr3_length: 15
cdr3_nt: TGTGCCAGCAGACCCCCTGGGGGGAAGAACACTGAAGCTTTCTTT
cdr3_aa: CASRPPGGKNTEAFF

v_call: TRBV7-2
d_call: TRBD2
j_call: TRBJ2-5
clone_size: few
cdr3_length: 15
cdr3_nt: TGTGCCAGCAGCCCAGTAGGACTAGTGGTGGAGACCCAGTACTTC
cdr3_aa: CASSPVGLVVETQYF

v_call: TRBV5-6
d_call: -
j_call: TRBJ1-1
clone_size: -
cdr3_length: 12
cdr3_nt: TGTGCCAGCAGCTTAGCCCGGGGTGAAGCTTTCTTT
cdr3_aa: CASSLARGEAFF

v_call: TRBV5-8
d_call: -
j_call: TRBJ2-1
clone_size: -
cdr3_length: 11
cdr3_nt: TGTGCCAGCACCCCGCCGACAGGCAGGGTCTTC
cdr3_aa: CASTPPTGRVF

v_call: TRBV27
d_call: -
j_call: TRBJ1-1
clone_size: -
cdr3_length: 12
cdr3_nt: -
cdr3_aa: CASSFFGSEAFF

v_call: TRBV4-1
d_call: -
j_call: TRBJ1-4
clone_size: once
cdr3_length: 16
cdr3_nt: TGCGCCAGCAGCCAAGATCAGGGTGGATCTAATGAAAAACTGTTTTTT
cdr3_aa: CASSQDQGGSNEKLFF

v_call: TRBV7-6
d_call: -
j_call: TRBJ1-1
clone_size: -
cdr3_length: 14
cdr3_nt: TGTGCCAGCAGCTTTTCGGGGGGGAACACTGAAGCTTTCTTT
cdr3_aa: CASSFSGGNTEAFF

v_call: TRBV14
d_call: -
j_call: TRBJ1-6
clone_size: -
cdr3_length: 15
cdr3_nt: TGTGCCAGCAGCCCTAAGGGGCAAAATAATTCACCCCTCCACTTT
cdr3_aa: CASSPKGQNNSPLHF

v_call: TRBV28
d_call: -
j_call: TRBJ1-1
clone_size: -
cdr3_length: 14
cdr3_nt: TGTGCCAGCAGTTTAATCAGGAAAAACACTGAAGCTTTCTTT
cdr3_aa: CASSLIRKNTEAFF

v_call: TRBV4-1
d_call: TRBD1
j_call: TRBJ2-2
clone_size: -
cdr3_length: 21
cdr3_nt: TGCGCCAGCAGCCAAGATTTATTGAGACCAGGGGGAAGTTCCGACACCGGGGAGCTGTTTTTT
cdr3_aa: CASSQDLLRPGGSSDTGELFF

v_call: TRBV19
d_call: -
j_call: TRBJ2-7
clone_size: -
cdr3_length: 17
cdr3_nt: TGTGCCAGTAGTATCAGCCTAGGTCGGAAGACTACCTACGAGCAGTACTTC
cdr3_aa: CASSISLGRKTTYEQYF

v_call: TRBV11-2
d_call: TRBD1
j_call: TRBJ2-5
clone_size: -
cdr3_length: 16
cdr3_nt: TGTGCCAGCAGCCCCTACGGCGGCAGGGGGCAAGAGACCCAGTACTTC
cdr3_aa: CASSPYGGRGQETQYF

v_call: TRBV5-4
d_call: TRBD1
j_call: TRBJ2-2
clone_size: -
cdr3_length: 16
cdr3_nt: TGTGCCAGCAGCCAAACAGGGGGCCGCCCCTCCGGGGAGCTGTTTTTT
cdr3_aa: CASSQTGGRPSGELFF

v_call: TRBV13
d_call: TRBD1
j_call: TRBJ2-3
clone_size: -
cdr3_length: 15
cdr3_nt: TGTGCCAGCAGCTTCTCAGGGGGCGGCACAGATACGCAGTATTTT
cdr3_aa: CASSFSGGGTDTQYF

v_call: TRBV7-6
d_call: -
j_call: TRBJ2-7
clone_size: -
cdr3_length: 17
cdr3_nt: TGTGCCAGCAGCCCCACTTTCCGGGATACCGGCGTGAACGAGCAGTACTTC
cdr3_aa: CASSPTFRDTGVNEQYF

v_call: TRBV28
d_call: -
j_call: TRBJ1-4
clone_size: -
cdr3_length: 13
cdr3_nt: TGTGCCAGCAGTTTGGGGGGGATTGAAAAACTGTTTTTT
cdr3_aa: CASSLGGIEKLFF

v_call: TRBV5-1
d_call: TRBD1
j_call: TRBJ2-1
clone_size: -
cdr3_length: 14
cdr3_nt: TGCGCCAGCAGCTACGCCGGGACAGGGCTTGAGCAGTTCTTC
cdr3_aa: CASSYAGTGLEQFF

v_call: TRBV11-3
d_call: -
j_call: TRBJ2-3
clone_size: -
cdr3_length: 14
cdr3_nt: TGTGCCAGCAGCTTAGGACGGGTCACAGATACGCAGTATTTT
cdr3_aa: CASSLGRVTDTQYF

v_call: TRBV15
d_call: TRBD2
j_call: TRBJ2-1
clone_size: -
cdr3_length: 15
cdr3_nt: TGTGCCACCAGCACCGGACTAGCGGATAACAATGAGCAGTTCTTC
cdr3_aa: CATSTGLADNNEQFF

v_call: TRBV7-2
d_call: -
j_call: TRBJ1-5
clone_size: -
cdr3_length: 14
cdr3_nt: TGTGCCAGCATGCTTACGCCAGGGCCTCAGCCCCAGCATTTT
cdr3_aa: CASMLTPGPQPQHF

v_call: TRBV11-3
d_call: -
j_call: TRBJ2-7
clone_size: -
cdr3_length: 15
cdr3_nt: TGTGCCAGCAGCAGGGGACTTCAGAGTGATTACGAGCAGTACTTC
cdr3_aa: CASSRGLQSDYEQYF

v_call: TRBV18
d_call: TRBD2
j_call: TRBJ2-2
clone_size: -
cdr3_length: 16
cdr3_nt: TGTGCCAGCTCACCCGGACTAGCGGGAGTAGGCGGGGAGCTGTTTTTT
cdr3_aa: CASSPGLAGVGGELFF

v_call: TRBV3-1/TRBV3-2
d_call: TRBD2
j_call: TRBJ2-7
clone_size: -
cdr3_length: 14
cdr3_nt: TGTGCCAGCGGGGTGACTAGCGGGAGATACGAGCAGTACTTC
cdr3_aa: CASGVTSGRYEQYF

v_call: TRBV11-2
d_call: TRBD2
j_call: TRBJ2-1
clone_size: -
cdr3_length: 15
cdr3_nt: TGTGCCAGCAGCTATACTAGCGGGAAAACCAATGAGCAGTTCTTC
cdr3_aa: CASSYTSGKTNEQFF

v_call: TRBV4-2
d_call: TRBD2
j_call: TRBJ2-3
clone_size: -
cdr3_length: 15
cdr3_nt: TGTGCCAGCAGCCAAGATGGGCCGGGGGGGGATACGCAGTATTTT
cdr3_aa: CASSQDGPGGDTQYF

v_call: TRBV5-4
d_call: TRBD2
j_call: TRBJ2-4
clone_size: -
cdr3_length: 13
cdr3_nt: TGTGCCAGCAGCCTCCCCAGCGGGAGTCCTCAGTACTTC
cdr3_aa: CASSLPSGSPQYF

v_call: TRBV24-1
d_call: -
j_call: TRBJ2-3
clone_size: -
cdr3_length: 14
cdr3_nt: TGTGCCACCAGAGGGTGGGAGTCCACAGATACGCAGTATTTT
cdr3_aa: CATRGWESTDTQYF

v_call: TRBV9
d_call: -
j_call: TRBJ2-3
clone_size: -
cdr3_length: 14
cdr3_nt: TGTGCCAGCAGTGATGACAGCTTCACAGATACGCAGTATTTT
cdr3_aa: CASSDDSFTDTQYF

v_call: TRBV4-2
d_call: TRBD2
j_call: TRBJ2-7
clone_size: few
cdr3_length: 15
cdr3_nt: TGTGCCAGCAGCCAGCTAGCGGGAAAAGGCTACGAGCAGTACTTC
cdr3_aa: CASSQLAGKGYEQYF

v_call: TRBV10-2
d_call: TRBD1
j_call: TRBJ2-7
clone_size: -
cdr3_length: 14
cdr3_nt: TGCGCCAGCAGTGAGTCTGGGACAGGGGGCGAGCAGTACTTC
cdr3_aa: CASSESGTGGEQYF

v_call: TRBV7-2
d_call: TRBD1
j_call: TRBJ1-6
clone_size: -
cdr3_length: 14
cdr3_nt: TGTGCCAGCACCCCTTGGACAGGCTCTACACCCCTCCACTTT
cdr3_aa: CASTPWTGSTPLHF

v_call: TRBV11-2
d_call: -
j_call: TRBJ2-1
clone_size: -
cdr3_length: 14
cdr3_nt: TGTGCCACCTCGATTGGGAGTTCCTGGACTGAGCAGTTCTTC
cdr3_aa: CATSIGSSWTEQFF

v_call: TRBV4-1
d_call: TRBD1
j_call: TRBJ2-5
clone_size: -
cdr3_length: 15
cdr3_nt: TGCGCCAGCAGCCAAAGTAAACAGGGGGAGGAGACCCAGTACTTC
cdr3_aa: CASSQSKQGEETQYF

v_call: TRBV7-2
d_call: -
j_call: TRBJ2-7
clone_size: once
cdr3_length: 18
cdr3_nt: TGTGCCAGCAGCCCGTTAGTAAGCGCAGGGGTCTACTCCTACGAGCAGTACTTC
cdr3_aa: CASSPLVSAGVYSYEQYF

v_call: TRBV19
d_call: -
j_call: TRBJ2-7
clone_size: -
cdr3_length: 14
cdr3_nt: TGTGCCAGTAGTATAGTAGCAGCGTCCTACGAGCAGTACTTC
cdr3_aa: CASSIVAASYEQYF

v_call: TRBV6-5
d_call: -
j_call: TRBJ1-5
clone_size: -
cdr3_length: 14
cdr3_nt: TGTGCCAGCAGTTATGCGGGGGTCCATCAGCCCCAGCATTTT
cdr3_aa: CASSYAGVHQPQHF

v_call: TRBV11-3
d_call: -
j_call: TRBJ2-1
clone_size: -
cdr3_length: 15
cdr3_nt: TGTGCCAGCAGCTCCCCAACTCCCCAAAGGGGAGAGCAGTTCTTC
cdr3_aa: CASSSPTPQRGEQFF